Listed here are 5 T cell receptor beta chains from one sample, sequenced in a study of blood T cell repertoires in COVID-19. Method: immunoSEQ multiplex PCR; TCRdb's copy keeps in-frame clones and lacks some. The table has around 280,000 clones, roughly nine tenths seen once; the top ten hold 2% to 2.5%. Sequenced input: peripheral blood. Source of these receptors: a woman aged 50 to 60 who had recovered from COVID-19.

This sequence joins TRBV24-1 and TRBJ2-1, with 8 bases identical to TRBD1. Germline-derived CDR1 and CDR2 are KGHDR and SFDVKD. The J segment lost 6 bases and the V segment lost 4 bases, leaving 7 bases of the junction unmatched. The CDR3 is 15 amino acids. The CDR3 region has the DNA TGTGCCACCAGTGAGTCAGGGGGCGCAATCAATGAGCAGTTCTTC. It codes for CATSESGGAINEQFF.

CDR3 DNA: TGTGCCAGCAGTTCGCGGCCCCTCTCCTACGAGCAGTACTTC. This sequence encodes CASSSRPLSYEQYF. V and J are TRBV27 and TRBJ2-7; D ambiguous. Per the germline V gene, CDR1 is MNHEY and CDR2 is SMNVEV (reference sequence). The CDR3 length is 14 residues. V lost 4 bases and J lost 0, with 10 bases in between.

The V call is TRBV24-1, the J call TRBJ2-2; D possibly corresponds to TRBD1 (6 bases). The V gene's germline CDR1 is KGHDR and CDR2 SFDVKD. Trimming removed 4 bases from V and 5 bases from J, with 10 bases in between. The CDR3 sequence is 14 residues long. DNA of the CDR3: TGTGCCACCAGTGAGGACAGCTTAACCGGGGAGCTGTTTTTT. Residues: CATSEDSLTGELFF.

The V call is TRBV2, the J call TRBJ2-2, with D tentatively TRBD1 (6 bases). Looked up from germline, CDR1 is SNHLY and CDR2 is FYNNEI. Trimming pared 1 base from V and 6 bases from J, leaving 12 bases between. The CDR3 has 15 residues. CDR3 amino acids: CASSEVPPGAGELFF. CDR3 coding DNA: TGTGCCAGCAGTGAAGTTCCCCCAGGGGCCGGGGAGCTGTTTTTT.

As concerns this clone: It may be a read error: a sequence one base away is much more abundant. This sequence joins TRBV10-3 and TRBJ1-5, with no clear D. Germline loops: CDR1 ENHRY, CDR2 SYGVKD. Trimming took off 2 bases at V and 9 bases at J, with 14 bases between the two ends. This CDR3 comprises 14 residues. CDR3 in amino acids: CAISEGVARGPQHF. The CDR3 coding sequence is TGTGCCATCAGTGAGGGGGTAGCGCGGGGGCCCCAGCATTTT.